This T cell receptor (beta chain) is drawn from a study of OX40 agonist ivuxolimab in advanced cancers. Study-level information: Eligibility rules accepted prior anti-PD-1, anti-PD-L1 or anti-CTLA-4 therapy, and 30% to 40% had some.

Assay: immunoSEQ multiplex PCR; the TCRdb copy retains only in-frame clones and omits some. Counted here are 43,000 or so clones, around 89% occurring once; the ten biggest clones make up around 6%. V dropped 0 bases and J dropped 3; count of bases not matched to a gene: 5. Germline loops: CDR1 SGDLS, CDR2 YYNGEE. The CDR3 is 15 amino acids. This clone has just a few counts. The receptor comes from an adult with an advanced solid tumor such as melanoma, head and neck, liver or kidney cancer. Sequenced material: CD4+ or CD8+ T cells sorted from blood, taken in a trial of the OX40 agonist ivuxolimab. V and J are TRBV9 and TRBJ2-7; the match to TRBD1 covers 8 bases. In nucleotides, the CDR3 is TGTGCCAGCAGCGTAGGGGGACAGGTCCTCTACGAGCAGTACTTC. The encoded protein is CASSVGGQVLYEQYF.